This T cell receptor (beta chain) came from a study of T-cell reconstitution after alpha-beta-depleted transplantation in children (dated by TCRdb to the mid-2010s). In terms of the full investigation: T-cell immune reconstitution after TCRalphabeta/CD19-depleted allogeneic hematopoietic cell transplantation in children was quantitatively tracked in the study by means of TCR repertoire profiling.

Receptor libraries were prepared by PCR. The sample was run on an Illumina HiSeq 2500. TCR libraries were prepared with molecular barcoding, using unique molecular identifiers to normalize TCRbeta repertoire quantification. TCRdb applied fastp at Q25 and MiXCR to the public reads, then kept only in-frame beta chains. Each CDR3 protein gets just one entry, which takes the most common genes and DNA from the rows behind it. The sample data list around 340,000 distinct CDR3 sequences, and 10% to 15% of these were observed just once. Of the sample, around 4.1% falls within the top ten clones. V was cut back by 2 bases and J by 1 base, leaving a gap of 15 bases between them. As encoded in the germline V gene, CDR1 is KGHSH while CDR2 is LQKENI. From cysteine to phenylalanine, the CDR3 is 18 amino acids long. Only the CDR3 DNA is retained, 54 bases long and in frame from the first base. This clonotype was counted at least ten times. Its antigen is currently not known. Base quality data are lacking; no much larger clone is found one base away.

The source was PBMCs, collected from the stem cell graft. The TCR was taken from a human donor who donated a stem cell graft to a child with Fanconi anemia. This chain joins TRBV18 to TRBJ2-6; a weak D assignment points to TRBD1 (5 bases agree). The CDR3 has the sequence CASSPTGRTVSGANVLTF. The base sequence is TGTGCCAGCTCACCAACAGGACGGACGGTATCTGGGGCCAACGTCCTGACTTTC.